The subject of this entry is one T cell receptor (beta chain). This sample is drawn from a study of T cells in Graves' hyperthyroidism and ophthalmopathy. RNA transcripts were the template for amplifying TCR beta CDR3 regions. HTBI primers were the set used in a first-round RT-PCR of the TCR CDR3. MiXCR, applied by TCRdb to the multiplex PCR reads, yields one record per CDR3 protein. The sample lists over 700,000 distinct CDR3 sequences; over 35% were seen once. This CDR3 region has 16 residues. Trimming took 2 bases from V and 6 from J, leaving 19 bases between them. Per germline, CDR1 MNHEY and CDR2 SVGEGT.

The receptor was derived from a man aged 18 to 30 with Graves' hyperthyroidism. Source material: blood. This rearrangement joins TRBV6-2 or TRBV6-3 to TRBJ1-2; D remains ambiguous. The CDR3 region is CASSYVTRNGLDGYTF. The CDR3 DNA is TGTGCCAGCAGTTACGTAACCAGGAACGGACTCGATGGCTACACCTTC.